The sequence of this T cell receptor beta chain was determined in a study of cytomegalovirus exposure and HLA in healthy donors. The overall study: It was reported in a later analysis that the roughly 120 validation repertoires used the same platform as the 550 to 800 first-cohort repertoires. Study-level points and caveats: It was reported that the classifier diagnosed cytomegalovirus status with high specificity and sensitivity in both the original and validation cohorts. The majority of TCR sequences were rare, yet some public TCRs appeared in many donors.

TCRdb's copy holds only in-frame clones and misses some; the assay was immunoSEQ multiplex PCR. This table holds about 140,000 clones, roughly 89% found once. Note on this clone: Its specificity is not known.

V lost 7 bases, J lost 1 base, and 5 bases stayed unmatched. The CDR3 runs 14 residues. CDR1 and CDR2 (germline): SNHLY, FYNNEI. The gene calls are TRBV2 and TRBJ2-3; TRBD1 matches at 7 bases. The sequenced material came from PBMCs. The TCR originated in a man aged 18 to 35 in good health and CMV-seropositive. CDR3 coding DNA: TGTGCCAGCAACTGGGACAGCCGCACAGATACGCAGTATTTT. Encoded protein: CASNWDSRTDTQYF.